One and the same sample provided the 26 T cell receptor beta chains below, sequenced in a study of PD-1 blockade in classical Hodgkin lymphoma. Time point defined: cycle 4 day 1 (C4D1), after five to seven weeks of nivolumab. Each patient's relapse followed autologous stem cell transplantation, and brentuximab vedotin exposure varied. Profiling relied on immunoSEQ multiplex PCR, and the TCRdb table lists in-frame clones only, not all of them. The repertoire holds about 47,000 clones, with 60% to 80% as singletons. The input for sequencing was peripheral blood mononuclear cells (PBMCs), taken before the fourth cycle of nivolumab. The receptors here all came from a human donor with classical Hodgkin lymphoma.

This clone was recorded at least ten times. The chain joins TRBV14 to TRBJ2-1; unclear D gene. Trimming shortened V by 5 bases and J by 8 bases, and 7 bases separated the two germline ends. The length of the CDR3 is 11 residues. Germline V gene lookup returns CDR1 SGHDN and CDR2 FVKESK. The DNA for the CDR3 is TGTGCCAGCAGCGTCGGGCATGAGCAGTTCTTC. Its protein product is CASSVGHEQFF.

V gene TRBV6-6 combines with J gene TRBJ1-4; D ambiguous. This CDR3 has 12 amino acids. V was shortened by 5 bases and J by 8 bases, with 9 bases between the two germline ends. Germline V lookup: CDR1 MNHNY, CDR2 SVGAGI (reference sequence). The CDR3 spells CASSPEVEKLFF. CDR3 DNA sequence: TGTGCCAGCAGTCCCGAGGTCGAAAAACTGTTTTTT.

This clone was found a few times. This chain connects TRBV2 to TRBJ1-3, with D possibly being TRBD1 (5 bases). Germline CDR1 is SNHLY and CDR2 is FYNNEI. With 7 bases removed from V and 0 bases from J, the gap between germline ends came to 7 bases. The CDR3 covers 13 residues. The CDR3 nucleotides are TGTGCCAGCACGGGGGGCTCTGGAAACACCATATATTTT. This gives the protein CASTGGSGNTIYF.

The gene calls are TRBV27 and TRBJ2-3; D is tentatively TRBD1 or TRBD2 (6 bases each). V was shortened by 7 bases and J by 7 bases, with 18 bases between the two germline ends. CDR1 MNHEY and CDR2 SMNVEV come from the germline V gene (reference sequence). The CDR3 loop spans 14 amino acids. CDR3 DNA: TGTGCCAGCACCCACTGGGTAGGGGGGAATACGCAGTATTTT. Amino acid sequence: CASTHWVGGNTQYF.

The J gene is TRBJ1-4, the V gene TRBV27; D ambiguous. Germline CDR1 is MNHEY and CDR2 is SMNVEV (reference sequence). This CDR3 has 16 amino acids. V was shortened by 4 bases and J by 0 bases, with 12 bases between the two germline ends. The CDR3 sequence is CASSSVAAATNEKLFF. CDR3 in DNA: TGTGCCAGCAGTTCGGTTGCGGCCGCAACTAATGAAAAACTGTTTTTT.

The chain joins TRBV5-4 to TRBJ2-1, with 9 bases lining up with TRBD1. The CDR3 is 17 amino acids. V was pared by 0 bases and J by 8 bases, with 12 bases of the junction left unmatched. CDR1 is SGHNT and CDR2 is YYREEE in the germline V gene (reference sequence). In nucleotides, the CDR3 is TGTGCCAGCAGCTTGGACCCGGGACAGGGTCGGCACGATGAGCAGTTCTTC. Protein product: CASSLDPGQGRHDEQFF.

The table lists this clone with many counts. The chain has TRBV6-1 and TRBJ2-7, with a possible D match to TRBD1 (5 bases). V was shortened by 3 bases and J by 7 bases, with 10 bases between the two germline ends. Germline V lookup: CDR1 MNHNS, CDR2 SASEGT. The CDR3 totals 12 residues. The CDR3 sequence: CASSEQGEEQYF. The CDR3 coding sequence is TGTGCCAGCAGTGAGCAGGGCGAAGAGCAGTACTTC.

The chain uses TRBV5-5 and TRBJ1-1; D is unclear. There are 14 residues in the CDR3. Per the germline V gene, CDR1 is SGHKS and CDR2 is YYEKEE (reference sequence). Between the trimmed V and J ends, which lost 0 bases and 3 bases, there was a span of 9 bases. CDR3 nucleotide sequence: TGTGCCAGCAGCTTGGTTGGGCAGGACACTGAAGCTTTCTTT. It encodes CASSLVGQDTEAFF.

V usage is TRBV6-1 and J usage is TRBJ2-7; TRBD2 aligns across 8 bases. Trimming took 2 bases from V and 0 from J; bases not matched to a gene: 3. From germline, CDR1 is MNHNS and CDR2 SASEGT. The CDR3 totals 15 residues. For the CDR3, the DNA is TGTGCCAGCAGTGAATTGGCGGGGGGCTCCTACGAGCAGTACTTC. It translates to CASSELAGGSYEQYF.

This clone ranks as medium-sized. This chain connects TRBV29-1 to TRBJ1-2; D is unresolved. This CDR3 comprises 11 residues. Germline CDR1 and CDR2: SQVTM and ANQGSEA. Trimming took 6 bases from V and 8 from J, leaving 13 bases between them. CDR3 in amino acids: CSVGLREGYTF. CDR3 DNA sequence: TGCAGCGTCGGGCTAAGAGAAGGCTACACCTTC.

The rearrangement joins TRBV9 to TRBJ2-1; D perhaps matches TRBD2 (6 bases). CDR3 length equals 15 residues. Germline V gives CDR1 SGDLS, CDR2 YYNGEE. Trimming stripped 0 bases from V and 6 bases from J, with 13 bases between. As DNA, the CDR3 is TGTGCCAGCAGCGTAGATGGCGGGGAAGGCAATGAGCAGTTCTTC. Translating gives CASSVDGGEGNEQFF.

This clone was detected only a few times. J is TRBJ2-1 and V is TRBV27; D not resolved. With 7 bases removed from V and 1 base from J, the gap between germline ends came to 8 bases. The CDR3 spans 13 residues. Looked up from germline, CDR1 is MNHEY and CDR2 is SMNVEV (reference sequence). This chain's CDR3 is CASKGHSYNEQFF. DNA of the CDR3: TGTGCCAGCAAGGGTCATTCCTACAATGAGCAGTTCTTC.

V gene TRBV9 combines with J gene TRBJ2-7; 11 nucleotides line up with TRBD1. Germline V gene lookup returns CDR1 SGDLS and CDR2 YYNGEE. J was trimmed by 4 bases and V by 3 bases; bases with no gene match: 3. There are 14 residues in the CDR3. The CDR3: CASSARDRGYEQYF. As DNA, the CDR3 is TGTGCCAGCAGCGCCCGGGACAGGGGGTACGAGCAGTACTTC.

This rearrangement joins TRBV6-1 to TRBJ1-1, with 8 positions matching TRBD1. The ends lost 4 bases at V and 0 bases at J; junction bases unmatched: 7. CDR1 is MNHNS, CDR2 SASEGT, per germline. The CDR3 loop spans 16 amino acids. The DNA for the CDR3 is TGTGCCAGCAGTGGTAACAGACAGGGGATGAACACTGAAGCTTTCTTT. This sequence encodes CASSGNRQGMNTEAFF.

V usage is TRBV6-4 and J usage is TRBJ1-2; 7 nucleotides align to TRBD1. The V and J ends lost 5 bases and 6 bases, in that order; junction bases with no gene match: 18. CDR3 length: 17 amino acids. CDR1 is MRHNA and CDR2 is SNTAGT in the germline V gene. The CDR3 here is CASSPTGQALVVDGYTF. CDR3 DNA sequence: TGTGCCAGCAGTCCAACTGGACAGGCCCTAGTTGTCGATGGCTACACCTTC.

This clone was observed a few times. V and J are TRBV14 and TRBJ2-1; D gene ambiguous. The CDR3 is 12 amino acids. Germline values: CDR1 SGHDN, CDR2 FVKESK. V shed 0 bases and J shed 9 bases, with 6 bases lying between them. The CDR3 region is CASSQDPGEQFF. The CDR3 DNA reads TGTGCCAGCAGCCAAGATCCGGGTGAGCAGTTCTTC.

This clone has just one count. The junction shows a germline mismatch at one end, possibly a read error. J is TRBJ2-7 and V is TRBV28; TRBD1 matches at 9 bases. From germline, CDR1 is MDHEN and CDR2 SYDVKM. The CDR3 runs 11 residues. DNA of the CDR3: TGTGCCAGCAGTTTGGGGACAGGGAAGGACTTC. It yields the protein CASSLGTGKDF.

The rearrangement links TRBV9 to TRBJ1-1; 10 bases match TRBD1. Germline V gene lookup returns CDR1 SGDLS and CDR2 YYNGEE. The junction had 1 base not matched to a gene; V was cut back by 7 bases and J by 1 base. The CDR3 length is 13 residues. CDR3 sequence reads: CASGDRGNTEAFF. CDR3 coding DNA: TGTGCCAGCGGGGACAGGGGGAACACTGAAGCTTTCTTT.

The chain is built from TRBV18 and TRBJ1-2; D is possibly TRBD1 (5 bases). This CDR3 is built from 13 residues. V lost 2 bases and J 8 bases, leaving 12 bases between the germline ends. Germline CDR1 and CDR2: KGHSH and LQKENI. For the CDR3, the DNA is TGTGCCAGCTCACCATTGGGGGTTCAGGGCTACACCTTC. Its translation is CASSPLGVQGYTF.

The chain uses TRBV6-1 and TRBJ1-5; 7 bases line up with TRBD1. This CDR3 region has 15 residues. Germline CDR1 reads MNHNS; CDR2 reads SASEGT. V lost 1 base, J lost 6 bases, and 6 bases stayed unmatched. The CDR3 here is CASSEVVAGGQPQHF. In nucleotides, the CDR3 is TGTGCCAGCAGTGAAGTTGTGGCAGGGGGTCAGCCCCAGCATTTT.

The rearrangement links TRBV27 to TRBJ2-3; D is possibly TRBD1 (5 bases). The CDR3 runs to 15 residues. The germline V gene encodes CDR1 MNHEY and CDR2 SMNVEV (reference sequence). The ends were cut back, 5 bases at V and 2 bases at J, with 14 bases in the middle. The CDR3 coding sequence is TGTGCCAGCAGTCAGGGAATTGCCTACACAGATACGCAGTATTTT. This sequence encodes CASSQGIAYTDTQYF.

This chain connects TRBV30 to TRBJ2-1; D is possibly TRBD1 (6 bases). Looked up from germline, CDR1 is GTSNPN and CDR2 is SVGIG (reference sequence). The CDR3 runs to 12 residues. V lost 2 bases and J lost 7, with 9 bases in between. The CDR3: CAWSLQGNEQFF. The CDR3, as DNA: TGTGCCTGGAGTCTACAGGGAAATGAGCAGTTCTTC.

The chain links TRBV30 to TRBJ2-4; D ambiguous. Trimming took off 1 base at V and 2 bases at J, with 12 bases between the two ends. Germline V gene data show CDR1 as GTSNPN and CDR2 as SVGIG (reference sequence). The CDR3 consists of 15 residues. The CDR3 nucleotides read TGTGCCTGGAGTGCCAGCCTGCGGACCAAAAACATTCAGTACTTC. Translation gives CAWSASLRTKNIQYF.

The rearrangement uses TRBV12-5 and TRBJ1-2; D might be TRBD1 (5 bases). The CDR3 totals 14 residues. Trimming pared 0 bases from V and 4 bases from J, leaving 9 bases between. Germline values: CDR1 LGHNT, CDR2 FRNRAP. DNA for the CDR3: TGTGCTAGTGGTTTGGTGGGGGGTTCCTATGGCTACACCTTC. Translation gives CASGLVGGSYGYTF.

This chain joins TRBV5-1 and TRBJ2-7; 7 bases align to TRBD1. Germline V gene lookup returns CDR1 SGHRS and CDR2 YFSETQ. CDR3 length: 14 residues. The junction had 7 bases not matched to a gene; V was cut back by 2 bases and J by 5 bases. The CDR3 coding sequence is TGCGCCAGCAGCTTTAAACAGGGGACGGACGAGCAGTACTTC. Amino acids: CASSFKQGTDEQYF.

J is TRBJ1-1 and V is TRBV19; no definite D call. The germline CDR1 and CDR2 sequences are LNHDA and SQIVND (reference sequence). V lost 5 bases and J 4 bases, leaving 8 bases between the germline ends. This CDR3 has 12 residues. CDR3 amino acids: CASSGVATEAFF. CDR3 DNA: TGTGCCAGTAGTGGTGTCGCCACTGAAGCTTTCTTT.